Reported below is one TCR beta chain. Sequencing templates came from extracted RNA that was reverse transcribed into cDNA. Sequencing used immunoSEQ multiplex PCR; TCRdb keeps in-frame clones, though not all of them. Of roughly 19,000 clones in the sample, less than 70% were seen once. Trimming removed 5 bases from V and 7 bases from J, with 11 bases in between. Germline-derived CDR1 and CDR2 are SNHLY and FYNNEI. This CDR3 comprises 12 residues. Specimens obtained from alopecia areata patients comprised lesional scalp punch biopsies and peripheral blood. The data derive from a study of CD8+ T cells in alopecia areata. About the research overall: Tofacitinib was given for 6 to 18 months, then stopped for 6 months.

The chain is built from TRBV2 and TRBJ1-1; maybe TRBD1 (6 bases). This TCR was recovered from a human donor with alopecia areata. The sequencing here drew on skin, taken at week 0. The CDR3 spells CASSYSGVEAFF. In DNA form, the CDR3 reads TGTGCCAGCAGTTATTCAGGGGTTGAAGCTTTCTTT.